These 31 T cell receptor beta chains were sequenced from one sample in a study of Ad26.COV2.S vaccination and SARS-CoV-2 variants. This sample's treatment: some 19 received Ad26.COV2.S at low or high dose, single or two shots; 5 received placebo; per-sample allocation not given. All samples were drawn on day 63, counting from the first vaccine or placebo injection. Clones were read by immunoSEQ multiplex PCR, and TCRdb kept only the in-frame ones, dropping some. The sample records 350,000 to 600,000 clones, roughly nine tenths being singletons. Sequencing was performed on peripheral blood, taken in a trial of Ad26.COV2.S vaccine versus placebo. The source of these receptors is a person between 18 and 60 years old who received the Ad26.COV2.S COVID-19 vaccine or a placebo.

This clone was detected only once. DNA of the CDR3: TGTGCCAGTAAAAACCGGAGGGGAAGTTCACCCCTCCACTTT. This translates into CASKNRRGSSPLHF. This chain links TRBV27 with TRBJ1-6; TRBD1 is a possible D gene (5 bases). The CDR3 has 14 residues. V was trimmed by 9 bases and J by 9 bases, leaving 18 bases between them. Germline loops: CDR1 MNHEY, CDR2 SMNVEV (reference sequence).

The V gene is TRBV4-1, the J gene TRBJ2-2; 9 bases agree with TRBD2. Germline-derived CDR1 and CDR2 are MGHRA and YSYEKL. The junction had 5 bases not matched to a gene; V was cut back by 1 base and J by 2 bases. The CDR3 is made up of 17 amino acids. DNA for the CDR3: TGCGCCAGCAGCCAAGCGACTAGCGGACACAACACCGGGGAGCTGTTTTTT. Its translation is CASSQATSGHNTGELFF.

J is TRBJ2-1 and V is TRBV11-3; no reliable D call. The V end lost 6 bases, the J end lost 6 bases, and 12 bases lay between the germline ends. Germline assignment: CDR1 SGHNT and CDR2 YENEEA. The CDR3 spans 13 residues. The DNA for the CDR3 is TGTGCCAGCAGTGGCTCCCTTGGCAATGAGCAGTTCTTC. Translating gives CASSGSLGNEQFF.

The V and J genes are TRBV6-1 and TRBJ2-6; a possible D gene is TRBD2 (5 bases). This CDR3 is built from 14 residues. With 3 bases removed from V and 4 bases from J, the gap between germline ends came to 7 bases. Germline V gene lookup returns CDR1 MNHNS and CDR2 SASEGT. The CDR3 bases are TGTGCCAGCAGTGATATAGCGGGGGCCAACGTCCTGACTTTC. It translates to CASSDIAGANVLTF.

CDR3 residues: CASSSYRGTEKLFF. Written as DNA, the CDR3 is TGTGCCAGCAGCTCCTACAGGGGAACCGAAAAACTGTTTTTT. The J gene is TRBJ1-4, the V gene TRBV21-1; the table's D call, TRBD1, was not checked against the DNA. TRBV21-1 is a pseudogene segment. This CDR3 spans 14 amino acids.

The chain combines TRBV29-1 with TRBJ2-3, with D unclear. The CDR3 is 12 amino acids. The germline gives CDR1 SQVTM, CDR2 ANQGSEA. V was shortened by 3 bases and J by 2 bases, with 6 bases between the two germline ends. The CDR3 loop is CSVEGSTDTQYF. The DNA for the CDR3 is TGCAGCGTTGAGGGATCCACAGATACGCAGTATTTT.

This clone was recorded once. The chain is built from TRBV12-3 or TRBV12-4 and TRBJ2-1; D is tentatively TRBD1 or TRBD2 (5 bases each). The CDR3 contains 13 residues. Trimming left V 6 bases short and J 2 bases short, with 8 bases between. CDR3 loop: CASRGRTYNEQFF. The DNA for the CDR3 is TGTGCCAGCAGGGGACGGACCTACAATGAGCAGTTCTTC.

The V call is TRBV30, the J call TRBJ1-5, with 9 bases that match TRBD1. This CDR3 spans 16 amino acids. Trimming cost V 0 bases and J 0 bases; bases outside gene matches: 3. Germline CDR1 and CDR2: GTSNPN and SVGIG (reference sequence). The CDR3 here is CAWSVGQGISNQPQHF. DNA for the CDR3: TGTGCCTGGAGTGTAGGACAGGGGATTAGCAATCAGCCCCAGCATTTT.

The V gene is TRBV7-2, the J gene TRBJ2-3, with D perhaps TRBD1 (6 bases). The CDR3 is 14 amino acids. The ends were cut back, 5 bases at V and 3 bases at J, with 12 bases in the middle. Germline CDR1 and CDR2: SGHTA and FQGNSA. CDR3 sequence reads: CASSPYRATDTQYF. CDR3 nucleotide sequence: TGTGCCAGCAGCCCATACAGGGCAACAGATACGCAGTATTTT.

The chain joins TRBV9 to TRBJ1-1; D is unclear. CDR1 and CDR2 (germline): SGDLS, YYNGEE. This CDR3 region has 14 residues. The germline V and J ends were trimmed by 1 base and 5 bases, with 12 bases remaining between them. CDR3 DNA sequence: TGTGCCAGCAGCGTAACCCCCGTGGGGACTGAAGCTTTCTTT. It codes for CASSVTPVGTEAFF.

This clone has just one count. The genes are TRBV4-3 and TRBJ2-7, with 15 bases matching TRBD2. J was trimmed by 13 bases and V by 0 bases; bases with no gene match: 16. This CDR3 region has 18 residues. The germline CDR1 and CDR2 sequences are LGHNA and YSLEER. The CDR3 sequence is CASSQEIGAGLAGGPKYF. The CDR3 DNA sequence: TGCGCCAGCAGCCAAGAGATCGGGGCGGGACTAGCGGGGGGACCGAAATACTTC.

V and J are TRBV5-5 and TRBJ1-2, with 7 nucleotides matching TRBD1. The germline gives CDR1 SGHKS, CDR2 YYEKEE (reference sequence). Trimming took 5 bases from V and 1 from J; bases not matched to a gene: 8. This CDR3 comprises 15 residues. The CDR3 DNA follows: TGTGCCAGCAGTCGCGGAGACAGGGTTAACTATGGCTACACCTTC. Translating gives CASSRGDRVNYGYTF.

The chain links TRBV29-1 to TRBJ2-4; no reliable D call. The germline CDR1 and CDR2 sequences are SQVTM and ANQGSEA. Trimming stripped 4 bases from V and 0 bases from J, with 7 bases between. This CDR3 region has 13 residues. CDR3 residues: CSVVGLAKNIQYF. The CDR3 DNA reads TGCAGCGTTGTCGGCCTAGCCAAAAACATTCAGTACTTC. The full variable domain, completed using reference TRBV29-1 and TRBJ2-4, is SAVISQKPSRDICQRGTSLTIQCQVDSQVTMMFWYRQQPGQSLTLIATANQGSEATYESGFVIDKFPISRPNLTFSTLTVSNMSPEDSSIYLCSVVGLAKNIQYFGAGTRLSVL.

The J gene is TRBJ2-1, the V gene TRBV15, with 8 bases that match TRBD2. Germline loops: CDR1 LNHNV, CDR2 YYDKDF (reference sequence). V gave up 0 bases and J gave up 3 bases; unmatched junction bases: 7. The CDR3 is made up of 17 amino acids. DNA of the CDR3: TGTGCCACCAGCAGAGATGGCGCGGGGGGCGGCTACAATGAGCAGTTCTTC. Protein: CATSRDGAGGGYNEQFF.

The DNA of the CDR3 is TGTGCCAGCAGCAAGGGGTTCTTC. This codes for CASSKGFF. The chain links TRBV21-1 to TRBJ2-1. TRBV21-1 is described as a pseudogene. The CDR3 is 8 amino acids.

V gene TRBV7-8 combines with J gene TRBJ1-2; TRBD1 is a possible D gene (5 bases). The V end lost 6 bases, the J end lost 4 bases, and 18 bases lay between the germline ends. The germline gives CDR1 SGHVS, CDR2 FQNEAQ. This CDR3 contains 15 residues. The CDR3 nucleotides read TGTGCCAGCAGGGAGAGGGGTGTAGAGGGCTATGGCTACACCTTC. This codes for CASRERGVEGYGYTF.

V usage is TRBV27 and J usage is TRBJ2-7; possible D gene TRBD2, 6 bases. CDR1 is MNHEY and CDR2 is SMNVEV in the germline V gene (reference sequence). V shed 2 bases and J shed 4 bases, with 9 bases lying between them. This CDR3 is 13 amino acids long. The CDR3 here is CASSLMGTYEQYF. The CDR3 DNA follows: TGTGCCAGCAGTTTAATGGGGACTTACGAGCAGTACTTC.

CDR3 protein: CASSGGDRLAEAFF. The CDR3 nucleotides are TGTGCCAGCAGTGGAGGGGACCGTCTAGCTGAAGCTTTCTTT. This chain links TRBV6-2 or TRBV6-3 with TRBJ1-1; D perhaps matches TRBD1 (5 bases). The ends were cut back, 5 bases at V and 6 bases at J, with 16 bases in the middle. Germline lookup yields CDR1 MNHEY and CDR2 SVGEGT. CDR3 length equals 14 residues.

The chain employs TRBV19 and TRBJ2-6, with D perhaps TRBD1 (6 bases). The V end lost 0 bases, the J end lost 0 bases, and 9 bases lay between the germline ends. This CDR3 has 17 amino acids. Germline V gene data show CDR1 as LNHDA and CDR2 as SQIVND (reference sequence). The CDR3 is CASSIDYRVSGANVLTF. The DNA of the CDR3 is TGTGCCAGTAGTATAGATTACAGGGTCTCTGGGGCCAACGTCCTGACTTTC. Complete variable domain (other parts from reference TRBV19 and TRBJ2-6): DGGITQSPKYLFRKEGQNVTLSCEQNLNHDAMYWYRQDPGQGLRLIYYSQIVNDFQKGDIAEGYSVSREKKESFPLTVTSAQKNPTAFYLCASSIDYRVSGANVLTFGAGSRLTVL.

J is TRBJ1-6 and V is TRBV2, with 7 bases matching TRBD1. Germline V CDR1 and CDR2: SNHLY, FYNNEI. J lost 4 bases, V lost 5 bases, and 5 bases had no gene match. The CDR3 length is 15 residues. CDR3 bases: TGTGCCAGCAGTCCAGGGGGGGGATATAATTCACCCCTCCACTTT. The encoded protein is CASSPGGGYNSPLHF.

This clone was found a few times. CDR3 residues: CASSPPTGGTEAFF. Here the CDR3 DNA reads TGCGCCAGCAGCCCCCCCACAGGGGGGACTGAAGCTTTCTTT. The gene calls are TRBV4-1 and TRBJ1-1; 8 bases map to TRBD1. CDR3 length equals 14 residues. J was trimmed by 5 bases and V by 4 bases; bases with no gene match: 6. The germline V gene has CDR1 MGHRA and CDR2 YSYEKL.

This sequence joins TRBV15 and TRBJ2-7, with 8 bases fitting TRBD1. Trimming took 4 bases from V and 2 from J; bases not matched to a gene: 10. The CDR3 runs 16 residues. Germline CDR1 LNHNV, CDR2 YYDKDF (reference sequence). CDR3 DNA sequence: TGTGCCACCAGCATTCGGACAGGGCCGGGGACCTACGAGCAGTACTTC. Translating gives CATSIRTGPGTYEQYF.

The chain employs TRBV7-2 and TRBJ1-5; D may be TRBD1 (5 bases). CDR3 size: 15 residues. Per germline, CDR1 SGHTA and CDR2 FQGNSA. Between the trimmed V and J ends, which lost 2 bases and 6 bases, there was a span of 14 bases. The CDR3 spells CASSLWQGVGQPQHF. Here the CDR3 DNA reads TGTGCCAGCAGCTTATGGCAGGGAGTCGGTCAGCCCCAGCATTTT.

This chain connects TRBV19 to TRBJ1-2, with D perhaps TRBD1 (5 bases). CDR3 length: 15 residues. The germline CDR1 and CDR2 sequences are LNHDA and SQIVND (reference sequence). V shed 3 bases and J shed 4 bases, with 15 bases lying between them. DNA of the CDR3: TGTGCCAGTAGTATCCTTGGGACTGCATTCTATGGCTACACCTTC. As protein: CASSILGTAFYGYTF. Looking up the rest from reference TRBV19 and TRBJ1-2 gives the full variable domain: DGGITQSPKYLFRKEGQNVTLSCEQNLNHDAMYWYRQDPGQGLRLIYYSQIVNDFQKGDIAEGYSVSREKKESFPLTVTSAQKNPTAFYLCASSILGTAFYGYTFGSGTRLTVV.

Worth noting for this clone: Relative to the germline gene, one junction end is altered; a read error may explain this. The CDR3 reads CASSSAGGQGAFQETQYF. The CDR3 coding sequence is TGTGCTAGCAGCTCAGCGGGCGGACAGGGGGCATTTCAAGAGACCCAGTACTTC. The chain combines TRBV7-7 with TRBJ2-5, with TRBD1 matching 11 bases. The CDR3 has 18 amino acids. Germline values: CDR1 SSHAT, CDR2 FNYEAQ (reference sequence).

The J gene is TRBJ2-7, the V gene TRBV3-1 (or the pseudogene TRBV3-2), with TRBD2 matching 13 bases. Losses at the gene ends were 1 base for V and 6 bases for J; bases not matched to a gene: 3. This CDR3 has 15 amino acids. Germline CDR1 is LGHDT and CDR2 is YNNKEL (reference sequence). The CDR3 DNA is TGTGCCAGCAGCCAAGCGGGGACTAGCGGGATCGAGCAGTACTTC. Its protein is CASSQAGTSGIEQYF.

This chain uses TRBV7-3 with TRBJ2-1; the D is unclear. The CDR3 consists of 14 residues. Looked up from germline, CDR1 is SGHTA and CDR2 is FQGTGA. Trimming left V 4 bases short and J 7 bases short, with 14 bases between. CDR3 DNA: TGTGCCAGCAGCTCTGGACCGAATTGGAATGAGCAGTTCTTC. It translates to CASSSGPNWNEQFF.

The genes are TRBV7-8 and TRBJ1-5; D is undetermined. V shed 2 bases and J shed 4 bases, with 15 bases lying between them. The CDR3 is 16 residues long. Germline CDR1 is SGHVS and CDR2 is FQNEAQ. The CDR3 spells CASSLLSPQANQPQHF. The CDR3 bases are TGTGCCAGCAGCTTATTAAGTCCGCAGGCTAATCAGCCCCAGCATTTT.

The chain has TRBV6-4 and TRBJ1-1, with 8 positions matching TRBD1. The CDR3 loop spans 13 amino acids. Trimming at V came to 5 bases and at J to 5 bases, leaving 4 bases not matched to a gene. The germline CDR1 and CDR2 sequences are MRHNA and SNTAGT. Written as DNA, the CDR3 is TGTGCCAGCAGTCTGGACAGGGATACTGAAGCTTTCTTT. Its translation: CASSLDRDTEAFF.

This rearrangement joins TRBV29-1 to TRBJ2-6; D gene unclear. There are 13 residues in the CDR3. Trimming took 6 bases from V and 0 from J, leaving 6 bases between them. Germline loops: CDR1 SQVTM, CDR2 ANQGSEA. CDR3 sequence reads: CSVESSGANVLTF. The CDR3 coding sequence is TGCAGCGTCGAAAGCTCTGGGGCCAACGTCCTGACTTTC.

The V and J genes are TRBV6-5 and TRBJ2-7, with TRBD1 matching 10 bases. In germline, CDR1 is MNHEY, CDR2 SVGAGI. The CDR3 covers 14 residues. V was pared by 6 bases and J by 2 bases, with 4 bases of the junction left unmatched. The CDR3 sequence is CASRKDRGPYEQYF. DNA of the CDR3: TGTGCCAGCAGGAAAGACAGGGGGCCCTACGAGCAGTACTTC.